This is a list of T cell receptor beta chains from one sample in a study of blood T cell repertoires in COVID-19. Repertoires were generated with immunoSEQ multiplex PCR, while TCRdb's copy carries only in-frame clones and drops some. The sample includes under 350,000 clones, 70% to 90% seen only once; the top ten take 11%. The sequencing sample was made of peripheral blood. All receptors derive from a woman between 70 and 85 years old with acute or convalescent COVID-19. The CDR3 runs from the conserved cysteine through the conserved F or W. Fields, in order: J gene, V gene, clone size, D gene, CDR3 protein, CDR3 DNA. D genes are given only for firm matches. The size of a clone is reported for some rows only, either as once, few or many, or as a class for expanded clones.

J gene: TRBJ1-1
V gene: TRBV2
clone size: few
D gene: -
CDR3 protein: CASRLQGITEAFF
CDR3 DNA: TGTGCCAGCAGACTCCAGGGGATCACTGAAGCTTTCTTT

J gene: TRBJ2-2
V gene: TRBV5-1
clone size: -
D gene: TRBD2
CDR3 protein: CASSSGPGTSGGTNTGELFF
CDR3 DNA: TGCGCCAGCAGCTCCGGACCCGGGACTAGCGGGGGGACGAACACCGGGGAGCTGTTTTTT

J gene: TRBJ1-5
V gene: TRBV19
clone size: -
D gene: -
CDR3 protein: CASSSGRYSNQPQHF
CDR3 DNA: TGTGCCAGTAGTTCTGGCAGATATAGCAATCAGCCCCAGCATTTT

J gene: TRBJ1-2
V gene: TRBV5-4
clone size: -
D gene: -
CDR3 protein: CASSSGGSNYGYTF
CDR3 DNA: TGTGCCAGCAGCTCGGGGGGTAGTAACTATGGCTACACCTTC

J gene: TRBJ2-1
V gene: TRBV14
clone size: -
D gene: TRBD2
CDR3 protein: CASSQGGGNEQFF
CDR3 DNA: TGTGCCAGCAGCCAAGGGGGGGGGAATGAGCAGTTCTTC

J gene: TRBJ1-1
V gene: TRBV12-3/TRBV12-4
clone size: -
D gene: -
CDR3 protein: CASSRREAVGAFF
CDR3 DNA: TGTGCCAGCAGTCGAAGGGAAGCGGTCGGCGCTTTCTTT

J gene: TRBJ1-5
V gene: TRBV3-1/TRBV3-2
clone size: -
D gene: -
CDR3 protein: CASSQEGQGQPQHF
CDR3 DNA: TGTGCCAGCAGCCAAGAAGGACAAGGCCAGCCCCAGCATTTT

J gene: TRBJ2-4
V gene: TRBV20-1
clone size: -
D gene: -
CDR3 protein: CSASMTGPRNIQYF
CDR3 DNA: TGCAGTGCTAGTATGACAGGACCTCGGAACATTCAGTACTTC

J gene: TRBJ1-2
V gene: TRBV5-1
clone size: -
D gene: TRBD1
CDR3 protein: CASSLDEDRVGGYTF
CDR3 DNA: TGCGCCAGCAGCTTGGATGAGGACAGGGTAGGGGGCTACACCTTC

J gene: TRBJ2-1
V gene: TRBV12-3/TRBV12-4
clone size: -
D gene: -
CDR3 protein: CASSRLNEQFF
CDR3 DNA: TGTGCCAGCAGCCGACTGAATGAGCAGTTCTTC

J gene: TRBJ1-3
V gene: TRBV5-6
clone size: -
D gene: -
CDR3 protein: CASSRRGSSPGNTIYF
CDR3 DNA: TGTGCCAGCAGCCGCCGGGGGAGCAGCCCTGGAAACACCATATATTTT

J gene: TRBJ1-6
V gene: TRBV5-1
clone size: -
D gene: -
CDR3 protein: CASSLFENSPLHF
CDR3 DNA: TGCGCCAGCAGCTTGTTCGAGAATTCACCCCTCCACTTT

J gene: TRBJ2-7
V gene: TRBV7-2
clone size: -
D gene: -
CDR3 protein: CASSLDGAPFYEQYF
CDR3 DNA: TGTGCCAGCAGCTTAGATGGGGCCCCGTTCTACGAGCAGTACTTC

J gene: TRBJ2-2
V gene: TRBV19
clone size: -
D gene: -
CDR3 protein: CASSRTVNTGELFF
CDR3 DNA: TGTGCCAGTAGTCGGACTGTTAACACCGGGGAGCTGTTTTTT

J gene: TRBJ1-1
V gene: TRBV11-3
clone size: few
D gene: -
CDR3 protein: CASSLRGGTEAFF
CDR3 DNA: TGTGCCAGCAGCCTAAGGGGAGGCACTGAAGCTTTCTTT

J gene: TRBJ2-5
V gene: TRBV3-1/TRBV3-2
clone size: -
D gene: -
CDR3 protein: CASSQEWAPTTQYF
CDR3 DNA: TGTGCCAGCAGCCAAGAATGGGCCCCGACGACCCAGTACTTC

J gene: TRBJ1-2
V gene: TRBV27
clone size: -
D gene: -
CDR3 protein: CASSLGQGNYGYTF
CDR3 DNA: TGTGCCAGCAGTTTAGGGCAGGGAAACTATGGCTACACCTTC

J gene: TRBJ2-7
V gene: TRBV19
clone size: -
D gene: TRBD2
CDR3 protein: CASSRLAADYEQYF
CDR3 DNA: TGTGCCAGCTCCAGACTAGCGGCCGATTACGAGCAGTACTTC

J gene: TRBJ1-1
V gene: TRBV6-5
clone size: -
D gene: TRBD1
CDR3 protein: CASQGAGMNTEAFF
CDR3 DNA: TGTGCCAGTCAGGGGGCTGGGATGAACACTGAAGCTTTCTTT

J gene: TRBJ2-5
V gene: TRBV3-1/TRBV3-2
clone size: few
D gene: TRBD2
CDR3 protein: CASSSRTRTETQYF
CDR3 DNA: TGTGCCAGCAGCTCGAGGACTAGGACGGAGACCCAGTACTTC

J gene: TRBJ1-2
V gene: TRBV10-3
clone size: -
D gene: -
CDR3 protein: CAIRPGVDYGYTF
CDR3 DNA: TGTGCCATCAGACCAGGGGTGGACTATGGCTACACCTTC

J gene: TRBJ2-6
V gene: TRBV6-5
clone size: -
D gene: -
CDR3 protein: CASGAAGANVLTF
CDR3 DNA: TGTGCCAGCGGGGCAGCTGGGGCCAACGTCCTGACTTTC

J gene: TRBJ2-2
V gene: TRBV5-1
clone size: -
D gene: -
CDR3 protein: CASGLGQPNTGELFF
CDR3 DNA: TGCGCCAGCGGATTGGGACAACCGAACACCGGGGAGCTGTTTTTT

J gene: TRBJ1-1
V gene: TRBV5-1
clone size: -
D gene: -
CDR3 protein: CASSLGQMNTEAFF
CDR3 DNA: TGCGCCAGCAGCTTGGGGCAGATGAACACTGAAGCTTTCTTT

J gene: TRBJ1-6
V gene: TRBV19
clone size: once
D gene: -
CDR3 protein: CASSISGGNSPLHF
CDR3 DNA: TGTGCCAGTAGTATATCGGGGGGCAATTCACCCCTCCACTTT

J gene: TRBJ1-2
V gene: TRBV9
clone size: -
D gene: TRBD1
CDR3 protein: CASSLGTGATAGGYTF
CDR3 DNA: TGTGCCAGCAGCTTAGGGACAGGGGCCACGGCGGGGGGCTACACCTTC

J gene: TRBJ1-3
V gene: TRBV6-5
clone size: -
D gene: -
CDR3 protein: CASREGVVSGNTIYF
CDR3 DNA: TGTGCCAGCCGGGAGGGGGTTGTGTCTGGAAACACCATATATTTT

J gene: TRBJ2-4
V gene: TRBV28
clone size: -
D gene: -
CDR3 protein: CASSFRQGSKNIQYF
CDR3 DNA: TGTGCCAGCAGTTTTCGGCAGGGAAGCAAAAACATTCAGTACTTC

J gene: TRBJ1-1
V gene: TRBV2
clone size: -
D gene: TRBD1
CDR3 protein: CASRGGQAKVNTEAFF
CDR3 DNA: TGTGCCAGCAGGGGGGGACAGGCGAAGGTGAACACTGAAGCTTTCTTT

J gene: TRBJ2-2
V gene: TRBV7-8
clone size: many
D gene: -
CDR3 protein: CASRQGNTGELFF
CDR3 DNA: TGTGCCAGCAGACAGGGGAACACCGGGGAGCTGTTTTTT

J gene: TRBJ2-7
V gene: TRBV6-5
clone size: -
D gene: TRBD2
CDR3 protein: CASNTQTSGAYEQYF
CDR3 DNA: TGTGCCAGCAATACCCAGACTAGCGGGGCCTACGAGCAGTACTTC

J gene: TRBJ1-4
V gene: TRBV2
clone size: -
D gene: TRBD1
CDR3 protein: CASTGRDRDEKLFF
CDR3 DNA: TGTGCCAGCACGGGCAGAGACAGGGATGAAAAACTGTTTTTT

J gene: TRBJ2-2
V gene: TRBV5-1
clone size: -
D gene: TRBD1
CDR3 protein: CASIQGPNTGELFF
CDR3 DNA: TGCGCCAGTATACAGGGGCCGAACACCGGGGAGCTGTTTTTT

J gene: TRBJ2-3
V gene: TRBV2
clone size: -
D gene: -
CDR3 protein: CATRGGSFGTDTQYF
CDR3 DNA: TGTGCCACCCGAGGGGGTTCGTTTGGCACAGATACGCAGTATTTT

J gene: TRBJ2-3
V gene: TRBV2
clone size: -
D gene: -
CDR3 protein: CASSEGGRFADTQYF
CDR3 DNA: TGTGCCAGCAGTGAAGGTGGTAGATTTGCAGATACGCAGTATTTT

J gene: TRBJ1-5
V gene: TRBV5-6
clone size: -
D gene: -
CDR3 protein: CASSLGGLGNQPQHF
CDR3 DNA: TGTGCCAGCAGCTTGGGGGGGCTTGGCAATCAGCCCCAGCATTTT

J gene: TRBJ2-7
V gene: TRBV18
clone size: -
D gene: -
CDR3 protein: CASSRDFSYEQYF
CDR3 DNA: TGTGCCAGCTCACGGGACTTCTCCTACGAGCAGTACTTC

J gene: TRBJ2-7
V gene: TRBV24-1
clone size: -
D gene: -
CDR3 protein: CATSDGGAYEQYF
CDR3 DNA: TGTGCCACCAGTGATGGGGGGGCATACGAGCAGTACTTC

J gene: TRBJ2-3
V gene: TRBV3-1/TRBV3-2
clone size: -
D gene: TRBD1
CDR3 protein: CASSQGDRGNTQYF
CDR3 DNA: TGTGCCAGCAGCCAAGGGGACAGGGGTAATACGCAGTATTTT

J gene: TRBJ1-4
V gene: TRBV5-1
clone size: few
D gene: TRBD1
CDR3 protein: CASSLGDRSNEKLFF
CDR3 DNA: TGCGCCAGCAGCTTGGGGGACAGGTCTAATGAAAAACTGTTTTTT

J gene: TRBJ1-2
V gene: TRBV6-6
clone size: -
D gene: TRBD1
CDR3 protein: CASSPRQGGTYGYTF
CDR3 DNA: TGTGCCAGCAGTCCAAGACAGGGTGGGACCTATGGCTACACCTTC

J gene: TRBJ1-2
V gene: TRBV2
clone size: once
D gene: -
CDR3 protein: CASSKDSNYGYTF
CDR3 DNA: TGTGCCAGCAGTAAAGACAGCAACTATGGCTACACCTTC

J gene: TRBJ1-5
V gene: TRBV6-5
clone size: -
D gene: TRBD1
CDR3 protein: CASRPGQGYFQPQHF
CDR3 DNA: TGTGCCAGCAGACCGGGACAGGGTTATTTTCAGCCCCAGCATTTT

J gene: TRBJ2-3
V gene: TRBV5-1
clone size: -
D gene: -
CDR3 protein: CASSFGAGGTDTQYF
CDR3 DNA: TGCGCCAGCAGCTTCGGGGCAGGGGGCACAGATACGCAGTATTTT

J gene: TRBJ1-2
V gene: TRBV6-6
clone size: -
D gene: -
CDR3 protein: CASSLRVLTGITNYGYTF
CDR3 DNA: TGTGCCAGCAGTCTCCGGGTTCTGACGGGAATTACTAACTATGGCTACACCTTC

J gene: TRBJ1-4
V gene: TRBV15
clone size: few
D gene: -
CDR3 protein: CATSRQEGSTNEKLFF
CDR3 DNA: TGTGCCACCAGCAGACAGGAGGGATCAACTAATGAAAAACTGTTTTTT

J gene: TRBJ2-2
V gene: TRBV20-1
clone size: once
D gene: -
CDR3 protein: CTAGETGELFF
CDR3 DNA: TGCACCGCCGGGGAGACCGGGGAGCTGTTTTTT

J gene: TRBJ2-7
V gene: TRBV10-1
clone size: once
D gene: -
CDR3 protein: CASVTWTQCTYEQYF
CDR3 DNA: TGCGCCAGCGTGACTTGGACACAGTGTACCTACGAGCAGTACTTC

J gene: TRBJ1-1
V gene: TRBV5-5
clone size: -
D gene: TRBD1
CDR3 protein: CASSWGQGGNTEAFF
CDR3 DNA: TGTGCCAGCAGCTGGGGACAGGGGGGTAACACTGAAGCTTTCTTT

J gene: TRBJ1-1
V gene: TRBV19
clone size: few
D gene: TRBD1
CDR3 protein: CASSSRGFGEAFF
CDR3 DNA: TGTGCCAGTTCCTCCAGGGGGTTCGGTGAAGCTTTCTTT